This TCR beta chain derives from a study of cytomegalovirus exposure and HLA in healthy donors. Broader study findings: Most likely, a cluster of highly shared sequence variants arose as a sequencing artifact. Reportedly, cytomegalovirus status was diagnosed with high sensitivity and specificity.

There are 12 residues in the CDR3. Trimming took off 3 bases at V and 7 bases at J, with 7 bases between the two ends. Germline V gives CDR1 MNHEY, CDR2 SMNVEV (reference sequence). About this clone: What it binds is not known.

Primers: 60 Vbeta forward and 13 Jbeta reverse. Clones were sequenced by immunoSEQ multiplex PCR, and TCRdb holds only the in-frame ones, with some missing. The sample totals under 150,000 clones. The sequencing sample was made of PBMCs. The receptor's source is a woman aged 40 to 55 in good health and CMV-seronegative. The chain links TRBV27 to TRBJ1-5; D gene unclear. The CDR3 nucleotides read TGTGCCAGCAGTTTCAGAGGCCAGCCCCAGCATTTT. Encoded protein: CASSFRGQPQHF.